The 8 T cell receptor beta chains below all came from one sample that was sequenced in a study of blood T cell repertoires in COVID-19. Assay: immunoSEQ multiplex PCR; the TCRdb copy retains only in-frame clones and omits some. The repertoire consists of around 270,000 clones, with 70% to 90% occurring once and the leading ten covering around 4.5%. The sequencing sample was made of PBMCs or T cells enriched from blood (not recorded which). These receptor sequences come from a woman in her thirties who had recovered from COVID-19.

This clone was seen a single time. V usage is TRBV14 and J usage is TRBJ1-1; D gene uncertain. The CDR3 loop spans 13 amino acids. Germline V gene lookup returns CDR1 SGHDN and CDR2 FVKESK. The V and J ends lost 5 bases and 0 bases respectively, with 7 bases between them. As DNA, the CDR3 is TGTGCCAGCAGCAACGAGATGAACACTGAAGCTTTCTTT. Its translation: CASSNEMNTEAFF. The full variable domain, rest sourced from reference TRBV14 and TRBJ1-1, is EAGVTQFPSHSVIEKGQTVTLRCDPISGHDNLYWYRRVMGKEIKFLLHFVKESKQDESGMPNNRFLAERTGGTYSTLKVQPAELEDSGVYFCASSNEMNTEAFFGQGTRLTVV.

The CDR3, as DNA: TGTGCCTGGACGTACAGGGGAAGAGGTTGGGAAGCTTTCTTT. This encodes CAWTYRGRGWEAFF. The gene calls are TRBV30 and TRBJ1-1; 7 nucleotides align to TRBD1. The CDR3 sequence is 14 residues long. Germline assignment: CDR1 GTSNPN and CDR2 SVGIG (reference sequence). J lost 8 bases, V lost 4 bases, and 13 bases had no gene match.

The rearrangement joins TRBV29-1 to TRBJ1-4; possible D gene TRBD1, 5 bases. The CDR3 sequence is 15 residues long. The V end was cut by 4 bases, the J end by 4 bases, with 16 bases between. Germline CDR1 reads SQVTM; CDR2 reads ANQGSEA. The CDR3, as DNA: TGCAGCGTTGTAGGGCCTCGCCAGGGTAATGAAAAACTGTTTTTT. Protein product: CSVVGPRQGNEKLFF. Variable domain in full (rest from reference TRBV29-1 and TRBJ1-4): SAVISQKPSRDICQRGTSLTIQCQVDSQVTMMFWYRQQPGQSLTLIATANQGSEATYESGFVIDKFPISRPNLTFSTLTVSNMSPEDSSIYLCSVVGPRQGNEKLFFGSGTQLSVL.

A few counts support this clone. The V gene is TRBV28, the J gene TRBJ1-1; 7 positions match TRBD1. The CDR3 is 12 residues long. Trimming at V came to 11 bases and at J to 3 bases, leaving 6 bases not matched to a gene. Germline V gene sequence: CDR1 MDHEN, CDR2 SYDVKM. In DNA form, the CDR3 reads TGTGCCGGTGGACAGGCTTACACTGAAGCTTTCTTT. This gives the protein CAGGQAYTEAFF. The variable domain in full, completed from reference TRBV28 and TRBJ1-1, reads DVKVTQSSRYLVKRTGEKVFLECVQDMDHENMFWYRQDPGLGLRLIYFSYDVKMKEKGDIPEGYSVSREKKERFSLILESASTNQTSMYLCAGGQAYTEAFFGQGTRLTVV.

Only one count was recorded for this clone. This rearrangement joins TRBV3-1 (or the pseudogene TRBV3-2) to TRBJ2-5; D remains ambiguous. Germline CDR1 and CDR2: LGHDT and YNNKEL (reference sequence). The CDR3 sequence is 15 residues long. Trimming took off 1 base at V and 1 base at J, with 10 bases between the two ends. The CDR3, as DNA: TGTGCCAGCAGCCAAGTTTACGCGAGCCAAGAGACCCAGTACTTC. Its protein product is CASSQVYASQETQYF.

In this sample, this clone turned up once. The rearrangement uses TRBV24-1 and TRBJ2-5, with a tentative D call TRBD1 (7 bases). The length of the CDR3 is 12 residues. Trimming stripped 6 bases from V and 5 bases from J, with 9 bases between. Germline V gene sequence: CDR1 KGHDR, CDR2 SFDVKD. CDR3 DNA: TGTGCCACCAGTCCAGGGGGGGAGACCCAGTACTTC. Encoded protein: CATSPGGETQYF.

With respect to this clone: Other DNA sequences in this sample translate to the same CDR3. The V and J genes are TRBV11-2 and TRBJ2-3, with 8 positions matching TRBD2. V was pared by 1 base and J by 0 bases, with 0 bases of the junction left unmatched. This CDR3 spans 15 amino acids. Germline CDR1 SGHAT, CDR2 FQNNGV. The CDR3 here is CASSLAGGSTDTQYF. In DNA, the CDR3 is TGTGCCAGCAGCTTAGCGGGGGGGAGCACAGATACGCAGTATTTT. The variable domain in full, completed from reference TRBV11-2 and TRBJ2-3, reads EAGVAQSPRYKIIEKRQSVAFWCNPISGHATLYWYQQILGQGPKLLIQFQNNGVVDDSQLPKDRFSAERLKGVDSTLKIQPAKLEDSAVYLCASSLAGGSTDTQYFGPGTRLTVL.

This chain links TRBV7-3 with TRBJ2-1, with D perhaps matching TRBD1 (5 bases). V was pared by 5 bases and J by 10 bases, with 9 bases between. The germline V gene encodes CDR1 SGHTA and CDR2 FQGTGA. The CDR3 consists of 11 residues. The CDR3 is CASSPSGEQFF. For the CDR3, the DNA is TGTGCCAGCAGCCCGTCAGGGGAGCAGTTCTTC. The complete variable domain, with remaining parts taken from reference TRBV7-3 and TRBJ2-1, reads GAGVSQTPSNKVTEKGKYVELRCDPISGHTALYWYRQSLGQGPEFLIYFQGTGAADDSGLPNDRFFAVRPEGSVSTLKIQRTERGDSAVYLCASSPSGEQFFGPGTRLTVL.